This T cell receptor beta chain was recorded in a study of cytomegalovirus exposure and HLA in healthy donors. Overall study results and limits: The investigators catalogued under 200 TCR beta chains as cytomegalovirus-associated.

About this clone itself: Its antigen is as yet unknown.

Primers included in the PCR were 60 Vbeta and 13 Jbeta primers. Sequencing was performed with immunoSEQ multiplex PCR; in TCRdb, only in-frame clones are kept and a portion is missing. The sample contains around 120,000 clones, around a tenth of which appear only once. Trimming removed 3 bases from V and 6 bases from J, with 12 bases in between. Germline assignment: CDR1 SGHRS and CDR2 YFSETQ. This CDR3 comprises 14 residues. The origin of this receptor is a man younger than 40 in good health and CMV-seronegative. The sample taken for sequencing was PBMCs. This rearrangement joins TRBV5-1 to TRBJ2-2, with D unresolved. The CDR3 sequence: CASSSLRRPGELFF. The DNA for the CDR3 is TGCGCCAGCAGCTCCCTTAGGCGGCCCGGGGAGCTGTTTTTT. Drawing the rest from reference TRBV5-1 and TRBJ2-2, the complete variable domain is KAGVTQTPRYLIKTRGQQVTLSCSPISGHRSVSWYQQTPGQGLQFLFEYFSETQRNKGNFPGRFSGRQFSNSRSEMNVSTLELGDSALYLCASSSLRRPGELFFGEGSRLTVL.